These 2 T cell receptor beta chains share one sample of origin, sequenced in a study of T cells in Graves' hyperthyroidism and ophthalmopathy. Amplification of TCR beta CDR3 regions was performed using RNA transcripts as template. Carried out on the TCR CDR3, a first-round RT-PCR used the HTBI primer set. TCRdb called the multiplex PCR reads again in MiXCR, with one record for every CDR3 protein. The sample holds a few hundred thousand distinct CDR3 sequences, more than 11% seen once. Input material: blood. All receptors derive from a woman under 40 with Graves' hyperthyroidism that later progressed to Graves' ophthalmopathy.

This clonotype was counted a few times. V is TRBV15 and J is TRBJ2-3, with 7 bases lining up with TRBD1. The trim removed 2 bases at V and 2 bases at J, leaving 7 bases unmatched. CDR1 LNHNV and CDR2 YYDKDF come from the germline V gene (reference sequence). This CDR3 contains 16 residues. CDR3 in DNA: TGTGCCACCAGCAGAACAGGGGTCACATTCACAGATACGCAGTATTTT. This gives the protein CATSRTGVTFTDTQYF. Combining the CDR3 with reference TRBV15 and TRBJ2-3 gives the whole variable domain DAMVIQNPRYQVTQFGKPVTLSCSQTLNHNVMYWYQQKSSQAPKLLFHYYDKDFNNEADTPDNFQSRRPNTSFCFLDIRSPGLGDTAMYLCATSRTGVTFTDTQYFGPGTRLTVL.

This clonotype occurred many times. The chain joins TRBV6-1 to TRBJ2-7, with 8 bases identical to TRBD1. After removal of 5 bases from V and 6 bases from J, the junction contained 15 bases not matched to a gene. Germline CDR1 is MNHNS and CDR2 is SASEGT. The CDR3 extends over 16 amino acids. CDR3 sequence reads: CASSSPGQDPLTEQYF. The CDR3 DNA reads as TGTGCCAGCAGTAGCCCGGGACAGGACCCCCTTACCGAGCAGTACTTC.